This TCR beta chain comes out of a study of control samples from healthy donors and cancer patients. The V end lost 3 bases, the J end lost 0 bases, and 8 bases lay between the germline ends. Germline assignment: CDR1 KGHSH and CDR2 LQKENI. There are 14 residues in the CDR3. Data came from immunoSEQ multiplex PCR; TCRdb stores just in-frame clones and leaves some out. Of 50,000 to 65,000 clones listed, roughly nine tenths are singletons. This chain links TRBV18 with TRBJ1-2; D is unresolved. The sample taken for sequencing was PBMCs. The receptor was derived from a woman in her forties or fifties with colorectal cancer. The CDR3 reads CASSPGGSNYGYTF. The CDR3 bases are TGTGCCAGCTCACCCGGAGGGTCTAACTATGGCTACACCTTC.